This T cell receptor (beta chain) appears in the sequencing data of a study of response to subunit inactivated influenza vaccine. This clonotype showed up just a few times. The CDR3 extends over 15 amino acids. Germline CDR1 reads SGDLS; CDR2 reads YYNGEE. Trimming removed 0 bases from V and 4 bases from J; junction bases left unmatched: 5. One entry per CDR3 protein, called by TCRdb with MiXCR from the RT-PCR reads. The table includes over 400,000 distinct CDR3 sequences, roughly 13% detected once. This receptor was taken from a man aged 50 or older who received an inactivated influenza vaccine. This chain uses TRBV9 with TRBJ2-7, with 9 nucleotides matching TRBD1. The sequences come from PBMCs from blood, collected roughly 45 days after vaccination. CDR3 loop: CASSVEGQGSYEQYF. DNA for the CDR3: TGTGCCAGCAGCGTAGAGGGACAGGGTTCTTACGAGCAGTACTTC.